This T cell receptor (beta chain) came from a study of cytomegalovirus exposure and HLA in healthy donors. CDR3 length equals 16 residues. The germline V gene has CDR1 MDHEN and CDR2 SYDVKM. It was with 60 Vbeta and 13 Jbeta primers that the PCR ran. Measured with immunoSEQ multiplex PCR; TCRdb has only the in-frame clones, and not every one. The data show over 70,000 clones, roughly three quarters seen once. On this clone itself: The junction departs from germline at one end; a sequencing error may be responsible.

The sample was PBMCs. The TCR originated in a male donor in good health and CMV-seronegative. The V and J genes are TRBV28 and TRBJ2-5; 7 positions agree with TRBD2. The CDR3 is CASSLWYLSGKETQYF. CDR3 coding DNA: TGTGCCAGTAGTTTATGGTATCTAAGCGGGAAAGAGACCCAGTACTTC.